This T cell receptor beta chain was observed in a study of blood T cell repertoires in COVID-19. Only in-frame clones appear in the TCRdb table, and some are missing; sequencing was by immunoSEQ multiplex PCR. Counted here are 200,000 to 300,000 clones, approximately 82% occurring once; the ten biggest clones make up around 2%. Germline V gene lookup returns CDR1 SEHNR and CDR2 FQNEAQ (reference sequence). With 5 bases clipped from V and 6 bases from J, the junction kept 10 bases outside the gene matches. The CDR3 consists of 15 residues. The chain carries TRBV7-9 and TRBJ2-5, with 9 bases that match TRBD1. The sequenced sample was peripheral blood. The sequence was collected from a man aged 35 to 55 who had recovered from COVID-19. For the CDR3, the DNA is TGTGCCAGCAGCAGGGACCTCGGACAGGGGCAGACCCAGTACTTC. Protein product: CASSRDLGQGQTQYF. The full variable domain, completed using reference TRBV7-9 and TRBJ2-5, is DTGVSQNPRHKITKRGQNVTFRCDPISEHNRLYWYRQTLGQGPEFLTYFQNEAQLEKSRLLSDRFSAERPKGSFSTLEIQRTEQGDSAMYLCASSRDLGQGQTQYFGPGTRLLVL.